The next 14 T cell receptor beta chains were all read from a single sample in a study of shared clonotypes between healthy human individuals. Produced via immunoSEQ multiplex PCR; TCRdb's table is partial and in-frame only. This sample has 2 million to 3 million clones, with 90% to 95% found just once. The sample taken for sequencing was naive CD4+ T cells sorted from blood. Documented subset: CD45RA+ positively selected. The receptors come from a young man in good health.

This clone was detected once. The rearrangement uses TRBV18 and TRBJ2-5; maybe TRBD1 (6 bases). Trimming took off 4 bases at V and 4 bases at J, with 16 bases between the two ends. Germline assignment: CDR1 KGHSH and CDR2 LQKENI. There are 15 residues in the CDR3. The CDR3 DNA reads as TGTGCCAGCTCACGCAGGGGCCTAGAGCTAGAGACCCAGTACTTC. Translating it yields CASSRRGLELETQYF. The complete variable domain, with remaining parts taken from reference TRBV18 and TRBJ2-5, reads NAGVMQNPRHLVRRRGQEARLRCSPMKGHSHVYWYRQLPEEGLKFMVYLQKENIIDESGMPKERFSAEFPKEGPSILRIQQVVRGDSAAYFCASSRRGLELETQYFGPGTRLLVL.

This chain uses TRBV5-1 with TRBJ1-1; 11 nucleotides match TRBD1. The CDR3 is made up of 17 amino acids. The ends lost 4 bases at V and 1 base at J; junction bases unmatched: 9. CDR1 is SGHRS and CDR2 is YFSETQ in the germline V gene. The CDR3 reads CASSVAGTGGGNTEAFF. DNA of the CDR3: TGCGCCAGCAGCGTAGCCGGGACAGGGGGAGGGAACACTGAAGCTTTCTTT.

The CDR3 bases are TGTGCCAGTAGTATATTTCAGGATGGCACCGGGGAGCTGTTTTTT. Encoded protein: CASSIFQDGTGELFF. The V and J genes are TRBV19 and TRBJ2-2; D not resolved. The germline V gene encodes CDR1 LNHDA and CDR2 SQIVND (reference sequence). The length of the CDR3 is 15 residues. Trimming removed 2 bases at V and 4 bases at J, with 11 bases between. Using reference TRBV19 and TRBJ2-2 for the parts outside the CDR3, the full variable domain is DGGITQSPKYLFRKEGQNVTLSCEQNLNHDAMYWYRQDPGQGLRLIYYSQIVNDFQKGDIAEGYSVSREKKESFPLTVTSAQKNPTAFYLCASSIFQDGTGELFFGEGSRLTVL.

The CDR3 is CAWSKSRTSGGYNEQFF. Written as DNA, the CDR3 is TGTGCCTGGAGTAAGTCCCGGACTAGCGGGGGCTACAATGAGCAGTTCTTC. The chain carries TRBV30 and TRBJ2-1, with 13 nucleotides matching TRBD2. This CDR3 contains 17 residues. Trimming at V came to 2 bases and at J to 3 bases, leaving 7 bases not matched to a gene. Germline-derived CDR1 and CDR2 are GTSNPN and SVGIG (reference sequence).

The chain combines TRBV5-1 with TRBJ1-4, with D perhaps matching TRBD1 (5 bases). This CDR3 comprises 13 residues. CDR1 and CDR2 from the germline V gene are SGHRS and YFSETQ. Trimming removed 5 bases at V and 8 bases at J, with 13 bases between. CDR3 in amino acids: CASSSRGEEKLFF. Here the CDR3 DNA reads TGCGCCAGCAGTTCCCGGGGGGAAGAAAAACTGTTTTTT.

CDR3 sequence (DNA): TGTGCCAGCACTAACCCCGGGAGTCAGCCCCAGCATTTT. Its translation: CASTNPGSQPQHF. V is TRBV28 and J is TRBJ1-5; D is ambiguous. The CDR3 is 13 amino acids. V lost 7 bases to trimming and J lost 6 bases, with 13 bases between them. Per germline, CDR1 MDHEN and CDR2 SYDVKM.

The chain is built from TRBV9 and TRBJ2-1; 9 bases agree with TRBD1. J gave up 10 bases and V 3 bases, and 8 bases lay outside the gene matches. The CDR3 totals 14 residues. Germline V gives CDR1 SGDLS, CDR2 YYNGEE. The CDR3 DNA follows: TGTGCCAGCAGCGGAACAGGGGGCGGAGTCGAGCAGTTCTTC. Translated: CASSGTGGGVEQFF.

The J gene is TRBJ2-2, the V gene TRBV30; 11 positions match TRBD2. Losses at the gene ends were 2 bases for V and 5 bases for J; bases not matched to a gene: 10. Germline V CDR1 and CDR2: GTSNPN, SVGIG (reference sequence). This CDR3 has 17 amino acids. The CDR3 is CAWSLLAGGPRTGELFF. The CDR3 coding sequence is TGTGCCTGGAGTCTCTTAGCGGGGGGGCCGCGGACCGGGGAGCTGTTTTTT.

J is TRBJ1-2 and V is TRBV27; D unresolved. The V gene lost 8 bases and the J gene lost 0 bases, with 10 bases spanning the gap. The CDR3 is 13 residues long. The germline CDR1 and CDR2 sequences are MNHEY and SMNVEV (reference sequence). DNA of the CDR3: TGTGCCAGCTCACGGACCACTAACTATGGCTACACCTTC. The encoded protein is CASSRTTNYGYTF.

The chain has TRBV2 and TRBJ1-6; D remains unclear. The CDR3 runs to 15 residues. Germline V lookup: CDR1 SNHLY, CDR2 FYNNEI. Trimming took off 5 bases at V and 0 bases at J, with 8 bases between the two ends. The CDR3 loop reads CASSSTNSYNSPLHF. The CDR3 DNA reads as TGTGCCAGCAGTAGCACAAACTCCTATAATTCACCCCTCCACTTT.

The CDR3 protein is CASSPDSGLLGGELFF. The CDR3 DNA follows: TGCGCCAGCAGCCCTGACAGCGGGCTCCTTGGAGGGGAGCTGTTTTTT. The rearrangement links TRBV10-1 to TRBJ2-2, with D perhaps TRBD2 (6 bases). Deletions cut 6 bases from V and 8 bases from J, with 22 bases between. In germline, CDR1 is WNHNN, CDR2 SYGVQD (reference sequence). The CDR3 contains 16 residues.

J is TRBJ1-3 and V is TRBV7-2; D uncertain. Germline lookup yields CDR1 SGHTA and CDR2 FQGNSA. This CDR3 region has 15 residues. V was cut by 2 bases and J by 2 bases, with 10 bases left in between. CDR3 nucleotides: TGTGCCAGCAGCTTAATTTGGCAGGCTGGAAACACCATATATTTT. Translation gives CASSLIWQAGNTIYF.

This clone was seen only once. The rearrangement links TRBV6-1 to TRBJ1-1; 8 positions agree with TRBD1. The V segment lost 6 bases and the J segment 5 bases; nucleotides outside the gene matches: 11. Germline V CDR1 and CDR2: MNHNS, SASEGT. The CDR3 extends over 15 amino acids. CDR3 nucleotide sequence: TGTGCCAGCAGCCGAACCGGACAGGGCGGTACTGAAGCTTTCTTT. It is translated as CASSRTGQGGTEAFF.

The genes are TRBV19 and TRBJ2-5; TRBD1 matches at 7 bases. Per germline, CDR1 LNHDA and CDR2 SQIVND (reference sequence). J lost 5 bases, V lost 10 bases, and 10 bases had no gene match. This CDR3 region has 13 residues. CDR3 protein: CATRQGRTETQYF. The CDR3 nucleotides read TGTGCCACCCGACAGGGAAGAACGGAGACCCAGTACTTC.